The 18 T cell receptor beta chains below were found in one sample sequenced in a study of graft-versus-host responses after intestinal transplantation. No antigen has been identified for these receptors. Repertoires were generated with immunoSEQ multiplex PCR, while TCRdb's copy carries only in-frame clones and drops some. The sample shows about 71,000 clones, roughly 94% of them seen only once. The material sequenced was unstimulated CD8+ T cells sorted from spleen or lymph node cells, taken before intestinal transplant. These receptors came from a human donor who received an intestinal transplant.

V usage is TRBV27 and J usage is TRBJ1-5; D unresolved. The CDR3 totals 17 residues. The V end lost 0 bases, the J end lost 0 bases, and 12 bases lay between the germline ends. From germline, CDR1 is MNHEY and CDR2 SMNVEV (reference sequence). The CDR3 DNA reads TGTGCCAGCAGTTTATCGCTCGAAACTTATAGCAATCAGCCCCAGCATTTT. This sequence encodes CASSLSLETYSNQPQHF.

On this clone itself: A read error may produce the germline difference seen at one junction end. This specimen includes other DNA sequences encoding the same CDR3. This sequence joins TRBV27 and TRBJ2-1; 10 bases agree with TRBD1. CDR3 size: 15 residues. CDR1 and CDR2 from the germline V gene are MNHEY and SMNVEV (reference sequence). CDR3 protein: CASTLLGTGASEQFF. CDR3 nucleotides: TGCGCCAGCACCCTTTTAGGGACAGGGGCAAGTGAGCAGTTCTTC.

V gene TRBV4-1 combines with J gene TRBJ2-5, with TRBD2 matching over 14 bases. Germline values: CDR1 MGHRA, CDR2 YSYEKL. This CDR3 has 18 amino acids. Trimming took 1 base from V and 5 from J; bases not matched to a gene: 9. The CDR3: CASSQALTSGRADETQYF. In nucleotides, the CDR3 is TGCGCCAGCAGCCAAGCCTTGACTAGCGGGAGGGCCGATGAGACCCAGTACTTC.

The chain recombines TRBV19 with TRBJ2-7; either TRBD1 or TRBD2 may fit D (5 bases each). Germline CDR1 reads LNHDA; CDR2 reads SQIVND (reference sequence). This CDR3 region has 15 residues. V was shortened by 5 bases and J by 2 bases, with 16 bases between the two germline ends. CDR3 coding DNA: TGTGCCAGTAGTCCCGGGACGGCGCCGACCTACGAGCAGTACTTC. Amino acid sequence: CASSPGTAPTYEQYF.

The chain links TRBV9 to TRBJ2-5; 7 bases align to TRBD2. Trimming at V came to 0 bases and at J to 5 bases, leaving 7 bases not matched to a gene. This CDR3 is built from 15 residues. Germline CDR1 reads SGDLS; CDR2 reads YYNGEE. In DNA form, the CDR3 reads TGTGCCAGCAGCGTAGAGGGGACTACTTCTGAGACCCAGTACTTC. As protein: CASSVEGTTSETQYF. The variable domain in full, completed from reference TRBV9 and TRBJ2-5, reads DSGVTQTPKHLITATGQRVTLRCSPRSGDLSVYWYQQSLDQGLQFLIQYYNGEERAKGNILERFSAQQFPDLHSELNLSSLELGDSALYFCASSVEGTTSETQYFGPGTRLLVL.

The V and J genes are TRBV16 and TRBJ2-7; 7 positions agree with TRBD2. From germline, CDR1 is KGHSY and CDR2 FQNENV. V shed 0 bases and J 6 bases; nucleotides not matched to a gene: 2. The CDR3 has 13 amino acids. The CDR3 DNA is TGTGCCAGCAGCCAATCGGGGACTACCGAGCAGTACTTC. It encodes CASSQSGTTEQYF.

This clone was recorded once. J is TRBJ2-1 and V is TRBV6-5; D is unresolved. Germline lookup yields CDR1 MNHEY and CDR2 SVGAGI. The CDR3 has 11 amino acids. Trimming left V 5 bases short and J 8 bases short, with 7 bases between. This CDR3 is CASSTGYEQFF. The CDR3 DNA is TGTGCCAGCAGTACTGGCTATGAGCAGTTCTTC.

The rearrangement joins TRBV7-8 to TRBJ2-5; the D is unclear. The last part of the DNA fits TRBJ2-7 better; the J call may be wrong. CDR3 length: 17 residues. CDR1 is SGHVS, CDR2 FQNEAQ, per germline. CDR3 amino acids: CASSLVVGPDRYYEQYF. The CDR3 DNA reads TGTGCCAGCAGCTTAGTGGTAGGGCCCGACCGGTACTACGAGCAGTACTTC.

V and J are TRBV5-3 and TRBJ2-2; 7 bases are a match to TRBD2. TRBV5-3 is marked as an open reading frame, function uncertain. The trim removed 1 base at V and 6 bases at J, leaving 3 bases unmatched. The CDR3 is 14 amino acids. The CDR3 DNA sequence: TGTGCCAGAAGCTTGTTTGGGAGGGCCGGGGAGCTGTTTTTT. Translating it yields CARSLFGRAGELFF.

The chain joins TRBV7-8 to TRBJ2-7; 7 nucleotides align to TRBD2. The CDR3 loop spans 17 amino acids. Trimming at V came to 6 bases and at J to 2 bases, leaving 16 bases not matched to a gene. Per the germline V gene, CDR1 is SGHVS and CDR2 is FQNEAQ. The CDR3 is CASSLIFSGTTTYEQYF. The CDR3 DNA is TGTGCCAGCAGTCTTATCTTCTCCGGGACTACCACCTACGAGCAGTACTTC.

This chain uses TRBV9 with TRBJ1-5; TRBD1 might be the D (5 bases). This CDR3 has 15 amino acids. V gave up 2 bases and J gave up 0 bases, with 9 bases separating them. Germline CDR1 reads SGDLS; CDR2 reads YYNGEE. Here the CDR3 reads CASSVAGGSNQPQHF. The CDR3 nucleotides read TGTGCCAGCAGCGTTGCGGGGGGTAGCAATCAGCCCCAGCATTTT.

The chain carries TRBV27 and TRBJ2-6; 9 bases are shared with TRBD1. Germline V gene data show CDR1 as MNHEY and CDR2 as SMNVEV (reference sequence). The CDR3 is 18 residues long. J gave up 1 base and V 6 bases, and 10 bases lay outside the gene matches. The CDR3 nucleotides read TGTGCCAGCAGAAAGACGGGACAGGGAATATCTGGGGCCAACGTCCTGACTTTC. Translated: CASRKTGQGISGANVLTF.

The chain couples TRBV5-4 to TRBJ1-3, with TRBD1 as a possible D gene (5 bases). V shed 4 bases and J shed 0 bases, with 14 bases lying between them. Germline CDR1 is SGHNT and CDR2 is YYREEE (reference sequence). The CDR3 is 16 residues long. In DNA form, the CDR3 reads TGTGCCAGCAGCGCACTTGACAGCCACTCTGGAAACACCATATATTTT. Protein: CASSALDSHSGNTIYF.

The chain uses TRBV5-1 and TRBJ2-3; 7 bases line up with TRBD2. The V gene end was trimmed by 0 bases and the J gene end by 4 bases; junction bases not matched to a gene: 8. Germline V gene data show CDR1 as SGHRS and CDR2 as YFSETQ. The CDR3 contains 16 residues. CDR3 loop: CASSLEMAGEADTQYF. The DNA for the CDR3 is TGCGCCAGCAGCTTGGAGATGGCGGGAGAGGCAGATACGCAGTATTTT.

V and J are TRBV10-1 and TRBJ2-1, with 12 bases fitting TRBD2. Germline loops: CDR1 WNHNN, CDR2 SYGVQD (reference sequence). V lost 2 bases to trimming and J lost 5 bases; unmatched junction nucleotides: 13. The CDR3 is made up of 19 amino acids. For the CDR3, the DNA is TGCGCCAGCAGTGAGATTTGGCTAGCGGGAGGGACCCGCCACAATGAGCAGTTCTTC. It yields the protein CASSEIWLAGGTRHNEQFF.

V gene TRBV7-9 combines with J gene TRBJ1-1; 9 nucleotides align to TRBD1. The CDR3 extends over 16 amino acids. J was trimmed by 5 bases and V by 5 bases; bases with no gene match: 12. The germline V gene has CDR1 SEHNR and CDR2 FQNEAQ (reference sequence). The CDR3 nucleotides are TGTGCCAGCAGCAACAATTACAGGGGGCTGACTACTGAAGCTTTCTTT. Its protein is CASSNNYRGLTTEAFF.

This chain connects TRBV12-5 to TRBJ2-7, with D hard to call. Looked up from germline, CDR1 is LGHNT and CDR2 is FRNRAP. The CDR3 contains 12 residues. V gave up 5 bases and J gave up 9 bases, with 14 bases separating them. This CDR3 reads CASGPHTGPQYF. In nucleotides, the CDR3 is TGTGCTAGTGGTCCCCACACCGGGCCGCAGTACTTC.

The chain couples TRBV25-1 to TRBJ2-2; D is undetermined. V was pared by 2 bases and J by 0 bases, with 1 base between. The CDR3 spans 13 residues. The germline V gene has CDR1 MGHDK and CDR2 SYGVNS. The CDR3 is CASSETNTGELFF. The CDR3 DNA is TGTGCCAGCAGTGAAACGAACACCGGGGAGCTGTTTTTT.